Listed below are T cell receptor beta chains from one sample, sequenced in a study of blood T cells in healthy people across ages. TCRdb re-analysed the 5' RACE reads in MiXCR, keeping a single row per CDR3 protein. The table records about a million distinct CDR3 sequences, under 40% of them present only once. The specimen sequenced was blood. The receptor source for this set is a young man in good health. The CDR3 runs from the conserved cysteine through the conserved F or W. Each record gives: CDR3 length, D gene, J gene, clone size, V gene, CDR3 DNA, CDR3 protein. A D gene is named only where the DNA matches it firmly. Rows give clone size only sometimes, using once, few, many, or a class for an expanded clone.

16 . TRBJ1-1 . TRBV4-1 TGCGCCAGCAGCCAACAACCTTCAGGGGAAGGAACTGAAGCTTTCTTT CASSQQPSGEGTEAFF
16 . TRBJ2-3 . TRBV28 TGTGCCAGCAGTCTTCTGCGCGGGCGGGGAACAGATACGCAGTATTTT CASSLLRGRGTDTQYF
14 TRBD1 TRBJ2-7 . TRBV19 TGTGCCAGTAGGGAGGGACAGGGTTCCCACGAGCAGTACTTC CASREGQGSHEQYF
15 . TRBJ2-3 . TRBV5-1 TGCGCCAGCAGCGACGAGAGAAACTGGGGGGATACGCAGTATTTT CASSDERNWGDTQYF
16 TRBD1 TRBJ2-6 . TRBV10-3 TGTGCCACATTAGGGACAGCGCTCTCTGGGGCCAACGTCCTGACTTTC CATLGTALSGANVLTF
11 . TRBJ2-1 few TRBV6-2/TRBV6-3 TGTGCCAGCAGTTATGTCCATGAGCAGTTCTTC CASSYVHEQFF
11 . TRBJ2-7 . TRBV29-1 TGCAGCGTGGGTACCTACAATGAGCAGTACTTC CSVGTYNEQYF
15 . TRBJ1-2 . TRBV20-1 TGCAGTGCTAGGGACCCCGTGGGCGGAAACTATGGCTACACCTTC CSARDPVGGNYGYTF
14 . TRBJ1-5 . TRBV20-1 TGCAGTGCTGCCCGGACAGCAACAAATCTCCCCCAGAATTTT CSAARTATNLPQNF
14 . TRBJ2-7 . TRBV4-2 TGTGCCAGCAGCCAAGGCGGGTCCCTCTACGAGCAGTACTTC CASSQGGSLYEQYF
16 TRBD1 TRBJ1-2 few TRBV27 TGTGCCAGCAGTCCTTGGACAGGGGGTTCTTCGTATGGCTACACCTTC CASSPWTGGSSYGYTF
15 . TRBJ2-3 . TRBV5-6 TGTGCCAGAAGCGCCGGCTTTCGAGGCACAGATACGCAGTATTTT CARSAGFRGTDTQYF
14 . TRBJ1-2 . TRBV10-3 TGTGCCATCAGTGAACGGCAGGGTGGTTTGGGCTACACCTTC CAISERQGGLGYTF
14 . TRBJ1-5 few TRBV3-1 TGTGCCAGCAGCCAAGAGTCAGGGATAAGTCCCCAGCATTTT CASSQESGISPQHF
14 . TRBJ1-5 . TRBV2 TGTGTCAGCAGTGAAATGGGGGGCCGACAGCCCCAGCATTTT CVSSEMGGRQPQHF
14 . TRBJ2-1 . TRBV20-1 TGCAGTGATAGAAATTTGGGCAGGGTGGGTGAGCAGTTCTTC CSDRNLGRVGEQFF
13 TRBD1 TRBJ1-3 . TRBV29-1 TGCAGCGCCCTTCCCCCGGACAGGCACACCATATATTTT CSALPPDRHTIYF
16 TRBD2 TRBJ2-1 . TRBV6-1 TGTGCCAGCAGTATACGGAGCGGGGGGTTGGGTGGTGAGCAGTTCTTC CASSIRSGGLGGEQFF
13 . TRBJ2-5 . TRBV3-1 TGTGCCAGCAGCCAAGGTGTCAGTGAGACCCAGTACTTC CASSQGVSETQYF
16 . TRBJ1-4 . TRBV9 TGTGCCAGCAGCGTAGAAGTAGGAGCAACTAATGAAAAACTGTTTTTT CASSVEVGATNEKLFF
17 TRBD1 TRBJ2-1 . TRBV28 TGTGCCAGCATACCTCCAGCCGGGACAGGGGGAGGCAATGAGCAGTTCTTC CASIPPAGTGGGNEQFF
18 . TRBJ1-4 . TRBV15 TGTGCCACCAGCAGAGAGGTTTTCCAACCTCGGCCTAATAAAAAACTGTTTTTT CATSREVFQPRPNKKLFF
13 . TRBJ2-3 few TRBV20-1 TGCAGTGCTCCAGGACAGTACACAGATACGCAGTATTTT CSAPGQYTDTQYF
14 TRBD1 TRBJ1-1 . TRBV12-3/TRBV12-4 TGTGCCAGCAGTTTCAATGGACAGGGAGGAACAGCTTTCTTT CASSFNGQGGTAFF
13 TRBD1 TRBJ2-7 . TRBV20-1 TGCAGTGGTAGGGACAGGGGCAGGTACGAGCAGTACTTC CSGRDRGRYEQYF
15 . TRBJ1-1 . TRBV25-1 TGTGCCAGCAGGCCCCCGGATCAGAGGGTCACTGAAGCTTTCTTT CASRPPDQRVTEAFF
15 TRBD2 TRBJ2-2 . TRBV7-2 TGTGCCAGCAGCTCTCTAGCGGCTGTCACCGGGGAGCTGTTTTTT CASSSLAAVTGELFF
12 . TRBJ2-6 . TRBV27 TGTGCCGCCACAACTGGGGCCAGCGTCCTGACTTTC CAATTGASVLTF
15 . TRBJ1-4 . TRBV7-2 TGTGCCAGCAGCTTAGAGGGCGAAGCATCTGAAAAACTGTTTTTT CASSLEGEASEKLFF
15 . TRBJ2-1 . TRBV3-1 TGTGCCAGCAGCCCCGCGGCCAGCTCCTACAATGAGCAGTTCTTC CASSPAASSYNEQFF
16 TRBD2 TRBJ2-1 few TRBV4-3 TGCGCCAGCAGCCCTCGACTAGCGGGGGGACTCTTTGAGCAGTTCTTC CASSPRLAGGLFEQFF
10 . TRBJ1-1 . TRBV29-1 TGCAGCGTTTCTCAGGGTGAAGCTTTCTTT CSVSQGEAFF
17 TRBD2 TRBJ2-3 . TRBV20-1 TGCAGTGCTAGAGATCCTAGCGGGGGCTATAGCACAGATACGCAGTATTTT CSARDPSGGYSTDTQYF
15 . TRBJ2-1 . TRBV9 TGTGCCAGCAGCGTGGCACACGGCTCCTACAATGAGCAGTTCTTC CASSVAHGSYNEQFF
15 TRBD1 TRBJ1-4 few TRBV24-1 TGTGCCACCAGTGAAGGCGGGACAGTTAATGAAAAACTGTTTTTT CATSEGGTVNEKLFF
14 . TRBJ1-5 . TRBV20-1 TGCAGTGCGGGGGGCGCGCCCGACAATCAGCCCCAGCATTTT CSAGGAPDNQPQHF
14 . TRBJ1-1 . TRBV3-1 TGTGCCAGCAGCCAAGAAATTCGACGCACTGAAGCTTTCTTT CASSQEIRRTEAFF
15 . TRBJ2-2 many TRBV7-2 TGTGCCAGCAGCTTAGCCGGGACACAGAACGGGGAGCTGTTTTTT CASSLAGTQNGELFF
15 . TRBJ2-1 . TRBV12-3/TRBV12-4 TGTGCCAGCAGCCCGTCGGGGGCGACCTACCATGAGCAGTTCTTC CASSPSGATYHEQFF
16 . TRBJ2-6 . TRBV6-1 TGTGCCAGCAGTCAATGCATGGACTCTGGGGCCAACGTCCTGACTTTC CASSQCMDSGANVLTF
14 . TRBJ1-3 . TRBV3-1 TGTGCCAGCAGCCAAGGGGCAATCGGATACACCATATATTTT CASSQGAIGYTIYF
16 . TRBJ2-5 . TRBV4-1 . CASSPEVAEGTETRYF
16 . TRBJ1-5 few TRBV20-1 TGCAGTGCTAGAGATTATCGGGGAGGAGACAATCAGCCCCAGCATTTT CSARDYRGGDNQPQHF
16 TRBD1 TRBJ2-1 few TRBV6-2/TRBV6-3 TGTGCCAGCAGTTATAATGGACAGGGGGGGAACAATGAGCAGTTCTTC CASSYNGQGGNNEQFF
14 . TRBJ2-7 few TRBV20-1 TGCAGTGCCAGAGGGCTAGTATCAACCTACGAGCAGTACTTC CSARGLVSTYEQYF
15 . TRBJ2-4 . TRBV29-1 TGCAGCGTTGAAGATCTGAGTACAGAGGGACTCATTCAGTACTTC CSVEDLSTEGLIQYF